This T cell receptor beta chain was sequenced in a study of blood T cell repertoires in COVID-19. The overall study: Some COVID-19 samples were acute and others convalescent; all came from the United States, Italy and Spain. T cells, B-cell-depleted T cells, or PBMCs provided the cDNA or gDNA that served as material.

Original data processing: Counts of nucleated cells, estimated from reference gene primer amplification, were obtained. Sequencing used immunoSEQ multiplex PCR; TCRdb keeps in-frame clones, though not all of them. Clonal size and the V and J genes are those of that table, whereas D and trimming came from the DNA. The repertoire holds some 380,000 clones, 90% seen once, with 6.5% to 7% in the top ten. The length of the CDR3 is 14 residues. V lost 5 bases, J lost 2 bases, and 4 bases stayed unmatched. Germline V lookup: CDR1 SEHNR, CDR2 FQNEAQ (reference sequence). On this clone itself: It may be a read error: a sequence one base away is much more abundant.

The specimen was peripheral blood. The V and J genes are TRBV7-9 and TRBJ2-7, with 9 positions matching TRBD1. The clonotype originates from a man younger than 35 with active or convalescent COVID-19. The CDR3 DNA is TGTGCCAGCAGCCCCGGGACAGGGACCTACGAGCAGTACTTC. It yields the protein CASSPGTGTYEQYF.